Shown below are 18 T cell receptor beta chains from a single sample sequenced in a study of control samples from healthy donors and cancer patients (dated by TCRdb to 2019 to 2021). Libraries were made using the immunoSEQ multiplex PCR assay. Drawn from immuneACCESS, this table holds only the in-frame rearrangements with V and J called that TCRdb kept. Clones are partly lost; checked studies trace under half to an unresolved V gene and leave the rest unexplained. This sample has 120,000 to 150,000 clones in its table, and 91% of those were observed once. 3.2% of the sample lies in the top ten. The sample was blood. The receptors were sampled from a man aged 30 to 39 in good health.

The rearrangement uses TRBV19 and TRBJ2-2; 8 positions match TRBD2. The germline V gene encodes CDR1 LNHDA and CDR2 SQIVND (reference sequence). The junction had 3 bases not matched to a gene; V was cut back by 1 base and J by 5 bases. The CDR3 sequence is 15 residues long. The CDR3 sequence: CASSIGREVTGELFF. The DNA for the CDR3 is TGTGCCAGTAGTATAGGGCGGGAGGTTACCGGGGAGCTGTTTTTT. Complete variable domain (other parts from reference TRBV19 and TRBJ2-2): DGGITQSPKYLFRKEGQNVTLSCEQNLNHDAMYWYRQDPGQGLRLIYYSQIVNDFQKGDIAEGYSVSREKKESFPLTVTSAQKNPTAFYLCASSIGREVTGELFFGEGSRLTVL.

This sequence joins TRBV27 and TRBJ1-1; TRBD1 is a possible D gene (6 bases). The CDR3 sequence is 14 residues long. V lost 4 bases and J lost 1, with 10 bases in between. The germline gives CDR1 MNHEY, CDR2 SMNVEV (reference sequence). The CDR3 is CASSWRGANTEAFF. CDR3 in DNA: TGTGCCAGCAGTTGGCGGGGGGCGAACACTGAAGCTTTCTTT.

DNA of the CDR3: TGTGCCAGCAGCTTAGAGGCTAGCACAGATACGCAGTATTTT. Its protein product is CASSLEASTDTQYF. The chain couples TRBV13 to TRBJ2-3; D is ambiguous. V lost 1 base and J 0 bases, leaving 5 bases between the germline ends. The germline V gene encodes CDR1 PRHDT and CDR2 FYEKMQ (reference sequence). The CDR3 runs to 14 residues.

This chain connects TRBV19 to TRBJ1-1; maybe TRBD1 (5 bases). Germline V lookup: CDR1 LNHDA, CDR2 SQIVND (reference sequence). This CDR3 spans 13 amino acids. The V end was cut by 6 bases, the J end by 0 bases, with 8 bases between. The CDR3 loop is CASREGMNTEAFF. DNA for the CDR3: TGTGCCAGTAGGGAGGGGATGAACACTGAAGCTTTCTTT.

CDR3 sequence (DNA): TGTGCCAGCAGTCGAACAGGGTTGGCAACTAATGAAAAACTGTTTTTT. Amino acids: CASSRTGLATNEKLFF. The chain recombines TRBV2 with TRBJ1-4, with D maybe TRBD1 (6 bases). Germline V gene sequence: CDR1 SNHLY, CDR2 FYNNEI. Trimming took 5 bases from V and 0 from J, leaving 13 bases between them. The CDR3 consists of 16 residues.

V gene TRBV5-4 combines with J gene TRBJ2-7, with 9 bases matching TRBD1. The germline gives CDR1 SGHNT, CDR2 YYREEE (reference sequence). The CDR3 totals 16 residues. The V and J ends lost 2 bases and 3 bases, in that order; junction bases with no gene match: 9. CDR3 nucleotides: TGTGCCAGCAGCTTAACAGGGGGCCCAGTTATCTACGAGCAGTACTTC. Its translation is CASSLTGGPVIYEQYF.

CDR3 in amino acids: CASSKGGECQETQYF. The CDR3 region has the DNA TGTGCCAGCAGCAAAGGAGGGGAGTGCCAAGAGACCCAGTACTTC. The rearrangement links TRBV21-1 to TRBJ2-5. TRBV21-1 is recorded as a pseudogene. This CDR3 region has 15 residues.

The CDR3 nucleotides are TGTGCCAGCAGCCCCCGGGACACCCTCTACGAGCAGTACTTC. Protein: CASSPRDTLYEQYF. V and J are TRBV7-6 and TRBJ2-7; perhaps TRBD1 as D (6 bases). Trimming left V 5 bases short and J 3 bases short, with 14 bases between. The CDR3 loop spans 14 amino acids. The germline V gene has CDR1 SGHVS and CDR2 FNYEAQ.

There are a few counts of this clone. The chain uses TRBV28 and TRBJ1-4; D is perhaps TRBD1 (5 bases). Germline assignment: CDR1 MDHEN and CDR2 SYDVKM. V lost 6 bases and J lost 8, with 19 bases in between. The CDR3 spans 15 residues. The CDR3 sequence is CASSPPVRVGEKLFF. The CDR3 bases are TGTGCCAGCAGCCCCCCGGTCAGGGTAGGGGAAAAACTGTTTTTT.

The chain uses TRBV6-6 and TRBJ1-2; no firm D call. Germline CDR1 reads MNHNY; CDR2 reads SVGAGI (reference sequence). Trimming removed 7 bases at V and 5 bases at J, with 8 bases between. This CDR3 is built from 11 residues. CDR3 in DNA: TGTGCCAGCACCCAGGAGTATGGCTACACCTTC. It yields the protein CASTQEYGYTF.

The CDR3 here is CATSTGHDYEQYF. Written as DNA, the CDR3 is TGTGCCACCAGTACGGGACATGACTACGAGCAGTACTTC. This rearrangement joins TRBV15 to TRBJ2-7, with D perhaps matching TRBD1 (6 bases). CDR3 length: 13 residues. V shed 6 bases and J shed 3 bases, with 12 bases lying between them. Germline lookup yields CDR1 LNHNV and CDR2 YYDKDF (reference sequence). Using reference TRBV15 and TRBJ2-7 for the parts outside the CDR3, the full variable domain is DAMVIQNPRYQVTQFGKPVTLSCSQTLNHNVMYWYQQKSSQAPKLLFHYYDKDFNNEADTPDNFQSRRPNTSFCFLDIRSPGLGDTAMYLCATSTGHDYEQYFGPGTRLTVT.

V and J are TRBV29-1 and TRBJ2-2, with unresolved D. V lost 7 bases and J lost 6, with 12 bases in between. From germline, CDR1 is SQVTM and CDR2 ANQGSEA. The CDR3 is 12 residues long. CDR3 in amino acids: CSAVSNAGELFF. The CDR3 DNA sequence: TGCAGCGCAGTTAGCAATGCCGGGGAGCTGTTTTTT.

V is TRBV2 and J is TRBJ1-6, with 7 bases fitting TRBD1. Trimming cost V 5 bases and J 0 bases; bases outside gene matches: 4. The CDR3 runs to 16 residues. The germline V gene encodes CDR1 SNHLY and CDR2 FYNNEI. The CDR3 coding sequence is TGTGCCAGCAGTAGACAGGGAGGCTCCTATAATTCACCCCTCCACTTT. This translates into CASSRQGGSYNSPLHF.

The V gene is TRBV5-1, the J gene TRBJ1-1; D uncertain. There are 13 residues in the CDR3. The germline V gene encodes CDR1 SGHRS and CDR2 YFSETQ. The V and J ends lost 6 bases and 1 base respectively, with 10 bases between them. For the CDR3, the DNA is TGCGCCAGCAAAGCTTGGGAGAACACTGAAGCTTTCTTT. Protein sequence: CASKAWENTEAFF.

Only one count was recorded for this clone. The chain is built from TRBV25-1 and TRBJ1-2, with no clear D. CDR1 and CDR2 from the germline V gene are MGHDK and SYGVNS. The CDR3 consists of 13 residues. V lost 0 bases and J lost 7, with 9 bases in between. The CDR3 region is CASSEYVHSGYTF. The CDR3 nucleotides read TGTGCCAGCAGTGAATATGTCCATTCTGGCTACACCTTC.

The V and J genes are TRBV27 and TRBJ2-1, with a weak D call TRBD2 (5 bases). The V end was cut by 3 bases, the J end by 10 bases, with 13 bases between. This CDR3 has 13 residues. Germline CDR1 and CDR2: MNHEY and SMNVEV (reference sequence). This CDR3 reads CASSFRVRGEQFF. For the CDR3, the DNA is TGTGCCAGCAGTTTTAGGGTTCGGGGAGAGCAGTTCTTC.

The CDR3 spells CASSLRDRGNSPLHF. The CDR3 bases are TGTGCCAGCAGTCTCCGGGACAGGGGGAATTCACCCCTCCACTTT. V is TRBV2 and J is TRBJ1-6; TRBD1 aligns across 11 bases. J lost 7 bases, V lost 5 bases, and 4 bases had no gene match. CDR3 length: 15 residues. CDR1 is SNHLY, CDR2 FYNNEI, per germline. Variable domain in full (rest from reference TRBV2 and TRBJ1-6): EPEVTQTPSHQVTQMGQEVILRCVPISNHLYFYWYRQILGQKVEFLVSFYNNEISEKSEIFDDQFSVERPDGSNFTLKIRSTKLEDSAMYFCASSLRDRGNSPLHFGNGTRLTVT.

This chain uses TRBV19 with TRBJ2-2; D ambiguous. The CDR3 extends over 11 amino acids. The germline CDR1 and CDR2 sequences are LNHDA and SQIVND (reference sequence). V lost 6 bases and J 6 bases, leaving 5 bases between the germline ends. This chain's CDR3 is CASRIAGELFF. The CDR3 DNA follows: TGTGCCAGTAGGATTGCCGGGGAGCTGTTTTTT.